Following are 23 T cell receptor beta chains from one sample sequenced in a study of radiation and T cells in renal cell carcinoma. Only in-frame clones appear in the TCRdb table, and some are missing; sequencing was by immunoSEQ multiplex PCR. The data show approximately 150,000 clones, with around four fifths seen just once and less than 25% held by the top ten. Time point meaning: baseline pretreatment blood. The treatment is: 15 Gy SBRT to primary tumor, nephrectomy 4 weeks later. The source was blood, collected from a patient whose treatment included radiotherapy and nephrectomy. These receptors were obtained from a woman aged 45-65 years with renal cell carcinoma.

This chain connects TRBV2 to TRBJ1-6, with unresolved D. Germline lookup yields CDR1 SNHLY and CDR2 FYNNEI. The CDR3 has 14 residues. The V end was cut by 4 bases, the J end by 6 bases, with 10 bases between. In DNA, the CDR3 is TGTGCCAGCAGTGTTGGGAGGACTAATTCACCCCTCCACTTT. Translated, it gives CASSVGRTNSPLHF. The full variable domain, its missing parts supplied by reference TRBV2 and TRBJ1-6, is EPEVTQTPSHQVTQMGQEVILRCVPISNHLYFYWYRQILGQKVEFLVSFYNNEISEKSEIFDDQFSVERPDGSNFTLKIRSTKLEDSAMYFCASSVGRTNSPLHFGNGTRLTVT.

The rearrangement links TRBV15 to TRBJ1-2, with 7 bases lining up with TRBD1. From germline, CDR1 is LNHNV and CDR2 YYDKDF (reference sequence). This CDR3 has 16 residues. V shed 3 bases, J shed 2 bases, and the junction held 9 bases outside the gene matches. For the CDR3, the DNA is TGTGCCACCAGCAGGGGTCGACCAGGGGGAAACTATGGCTACACCTTC. Translating gives CATSRGRPGGNYGYTF.

This clone was detected only once. The chain recombines TRBV7-6 with TRBJ1-1; D is possibly TRBD1 (6 bases). This CDR3 region has 16 residues. Germline V CDR1 and CDR2: SGHVS, FNYEAQ. V was clipped by 0 bases and J by 6 bases, with 17 bases between them. This CDR3 is CASSLAGAGEHSEAFF. The CDR3 DNA follows: TGTGCCAGCAGCTTAGCGGGTGCAGGGGAGCACTCTGAAGCTTTCTTT.

V gene TRBV10-3 combines with J gene TRBJ1-2; the D gene is possibly TRBD1 (6 bases). Germline-derived CDR1 and CDR2 are ENHRY and SYGVKD. Trimming shortened V by 8 bases and J by 5 bases, and 15 bases separated the two germline ends. The CDR3 contains 13 residues. CDR3 in DNA: TGTGCCATCTCAACGGCAGGGGAATATGGCTACACCTTC. Its translation is CAISTAGEYGYTF.

This chain links TRBV9 with TRBJ2-1, with 10 bases fitting TRBD1. CDR1 SGDLS and CDR2 YYNGEE come from the germline V gene. The J segment lost 5 bases and the V segment lost 0 bases, leaving 2 bases of the junction unmatched. The CDR3 runs 15 residues. In nucleotides, the CDR3 is TGTGCCAGCAGCGTAGAGGGGACAGGGGACAATGAGCAGTTCTTC. Amino acid sequence: CASSVEGTGDNEQFF.

V is TRBV30 and J is TRBJ2-5, with D perhaps assigned TRBD1 or TRBD2 (7 bases each). Germline CDR1 and CDR2: GTSNPN and SVGIG (reference sequence). Trimming stripped 2 bases from V and 4 bases from J, with 17 bases between. The CDR3 contains 15 residues. CDR3 in DNA: TGTGCCTGGAGTCCCCGCACAGGGGAGGGAGAGACCCAGTACTTC. As protein: CAWSPRTGEGETQYF. The full variable domain, its missing parts supplied by reference TRBV30 and TRBJ2-5, is SQTIHQWPATLVQPVGSPLSLECTVEGTSNPNLYWYRQAAGRGLQLLFYSVGIGQISSEVPQNLSASRPQDRQFILSSKKLLLSDSGFYLCAWSPRTGEGETQYFGPGTRLLVL.

The chain carries TRBV5-6 and TRBJ2-5, with D possibly matching TRBD1 (5 bases). V was pared by 4 bases and J by 2 bases, with 15 bases between. The germline CDR1 and CDR2 sequences are SGHDT and YYEEEE. The CDR3 length is 15 residues. CDR3 sequence (DNA): TGTGCCAGCAGCGCCACGGTGACAGTACAAGAGACCCAGTACTTC. It specifies CASSATVTVQETQYF.

The chain recombines TRBV6-5 with TRBJ2-7; no reliable D call. The germline V gene encodes CDR1 MNHEY and CDR2 SVGAGI. Trimming took off 4 bases at V and 0 bases at J, with 7 bases between the two ends. The CDR3 sequence is 13 residues long. The DNA for the CDR3 is TGTGCCAGCAGTTTTGAGAGCTCCTACGAGCAGTACTTC. Translated, it gives CASSFESSYEQYF.

The J gene is TRBJ2-5, the V gene TRBV5-1; a possible D gene is TRBD1 (5 bases). V lost 4 bases and J lost 3, with 13 bases in between. Germline CDR1 SGHRS, CDR2 YFSETQ. The CDR3 runs to 14 residues. The CDR3 is CASSLSIGEETQYF. The CDR3 nucleotides read TGCGCCAGCAGCCTATCTATAGGGGAAGAGACCCAGTACTTC. The full variable domain, completed using reference TRBV5-1 and TRBJ2-5, is KAGVTQTPRYLIKTRGQQVTLSCSPISGHRSVSWYQQTPGQGLQFLFEYFSETQRNKGNFPGRFSGRQFSNSRSEMNVSTLELGDSALYLCASSLSIGEETQYFGPGTRLLVL.

The chain has TRBV7-2 and TRBJ2-7; D is undetermined. Germline lookup yields CDR1 SGHTA and CDR2 FQGNSA. Deletions cut 4 bases from V and 6 bases from J, with 10 bases between. CDR3 size: 12 residues. The CDR3 region has the DNA TGTGCCAGCAGCTCCCCAACCCCCGAGCAGTACTTC. Protein product: CASSSPTPEQYF. The full variable domain, completed using reference TRBV7-2 and TRBJ2-7, is GAGVSQSPSNKVTEKGKDVELRCDPISGHTALYWYRQSLGQGLEFLIYFQGNSAPDKSGLPSDRFSAERTGGSVSTLTIQRTQQEDSAVYLCASSSPTPEQYFGPGTRLTVT.

This chain links TRBV5-4 with TRBJ1-4; D is possibly TRBD1 (5 bases). CDR1 is SGHNT and CDR2 is YYREEE in the germline V gene (reference sequence). CDR3 length equals 14 residues. Trimming removed 0 bases at V and 6 bases at J, with 9 bases between. Here the CDR3 reads CASSLGGVHEKLFF. The CDR3 nucleotides are TGTGCCAGCAGCTTGGGGGGCGTTCATGAAAAACTGTTTTTT.

The chain has TRBV10-1 and TRBJ2-3; 9 nucleotides line up with TRBD2. The germline CDR1 and CDR2 sequences are WNHNN and SYGVQD (reference sequence). V gave up 2 bases and J gave up 3 bases; unmatched junction bases: 6. The CDR3 is made up of 16 amino acids. Here the CDR3 reads CASSEGSGSGTDTQYF. CDR3 bases: TGCGCCAGCAGTGAGGGTAGCGGGAGCGGGACAGATACGCAGTATTTT.

This clone was detected once. The CDR3 loop is CASSSKGLVNNEQFF. The DNA for the CDR3 is TGTGCCAGCAGCTCAAAGGGACTAGTCAACAATGAGCAGTTCTTC. This chain links TRBV5-4 with TRBJ2-1; TRBD2 aligns across 8 bases. The CDR3 is made up of 15 amino acids. The junction had 7 bases not matched to a gene; V was cut back by 3 bases and J by 5 bases. Germline V gene lookup returns CDR1 SGHNT and CDR2 YYREEE (reference sequence).

Worth noting for this clone: This specimen includes other DNA sequences encoding the same CDR3. CDR3 bases: TGTGCCAGCAGTTACTCGACTAGCTCCTACGAGCAGTACTTC. Protein product: CASSYSTSSYEQYF. This chain links TRBV6-5 with TRBJ2-7; the D gene is possibly TRBD2 (6 bases). The CDR3 sequence is 14 residues long. The ends were cut back, 0 bases at V and 0 bases at J, with 6 bases in the middle. Germline V gene lookup returns CDR1 MNHEY and CDR2 SVGAGI.

The gene calls are TRBV5-1 and TRBJ2-3; 7 nucleotides match TRBD1. The CDR3 is 14 residues long. CDR1 is SGHRS, CDR2 YFSETQ, per germline. J lost 6 bases, V lost 3 bases, and 7 bases had no gene match. The CDR3 nucleotides are TGCGCCAGCAGCTCCAATCACAGGGGTGATACGCAGTATTTT. Translated, it gives CASSSNHRGDTQYF.

V is TRBV13 and J is TRBJ1-3; D is undetermined. The V and J ends lost 0 bases and 2 bases respectively, with 14 bases between them. In germline, CDR1 is PRHDT, CDR2 FYEKMQ (reference sequence). The CDR3 sequence is 17 residues long. The CDR3 is CASSLGVRSGAGNTIYF. The CDR3, as DNA: TGTGCCAGCAGCTTAGGAGTGAGGTCAGGAGCTGGAAACACCATATATTTT.

The chain employs TRBV4-3 and TRBJ2-7; 10 positions agree with TRBD2. CDR3 length: 16 residues. V lost 1 base to trimming and J lost 6 bases; unmatched junction nucleotides: 9. The germline CDR1 and CDR2 sequences are LGHNA and YSLEER. The CDR3 DNA follows: TGCGCCAGCAGCCAAGTCCTCTCGGGACTAGCGACCGAGCAGTACTTC. Its protein product is CASSQVLSGLATEQYF.

The chain is built from TRBV9 and TRBJ2-3; 7 nucleotides line up with TRBD2. The junction had 10 bases not matched to a gene; V was cut back by 1 base and J by 8 bases. Germline V lookup: CDR1 SGDLS, CDR2 YYNGEE. This CDR3 spans 15 amino acids. CDR3 bases: TGTGCCAGCAGCGTATGTGCGGGAGAGTCTTGTACGCAGTATTTT. Translated: CASSVCAGESCTQYF.

The chain links TRBV7-9 to TRBJ2-1, with D perhaps matching TRBD1 or TRBD2 (5 bases each). This CDR3 comprises 15 residues. Trimming stripped 2 bases from V and 1 base from J, with 9 bases between. Per the germline V gene, CDR1 is SEHNR and CDR2 is FQNEAQ (reference sequence). CDR3 residues: CASSLSGGSYNEQFF. The CDR3 DNA follows: TGTGCCAGCAGCTTAAGTGGGGGTTCCTACAATGAGCAGTTCTTC.

The DNA of the CDR3 is TGCAGCGTTGACAGGGGGGGGGATACGCAGTATTTT. Protein sequence: CSVDRGGDTQYF. The rearrangement uses TRBV29-1 and TRBJ2-3; D is tentatively TRBD1 or TRBD2 (7 bases each). Trimming cost V 3 bases and J 6 bases, with 10 bases left between them. Germline V gives CDR1 SQVTM, CDR2 ANQGSEA. This CDR3 comprises 12 residues.

The rearrangement links TRBV13 to TRBJ2-3, with D maybe TRBD1 (6 bases). The CDR3 is 14 residues long. Trimming pared 0 bases from V and 5 bases from J, leaving 9 bases between. The germline V gene encodes CDR1 PRHDT and CDR2 FYEKMQ (reference sequence). CDR3 sequence reads: CASSLGRGGDTQYF. The CDR3 coding sequence is TGTGCCAGCAGCTTAGGCCGAGGGGGAGATACGCAGTATTTT. Using reference TRBV13 and TRBJ2-3 for the parts outside the CDR3, the full variable domain is AAGVIQSPRHLIKEKRETATLKCYPIPRHDTVYWYQQGPGQDPQFLISFYEKMQSDKGSIPDRFSAQQFSDYHSELNMSSLELGDSALYFCASSLGRGGDTQYFGPGTRLTVL.

The rearrangement links TRBV5-1 to TRBJ2-3; 9 bases are a match to TRBD1. The CDR3 totals 14 residues. Germline CDR1 SGHRS, CDR2 YFSETQ. With V trimmed by 9 bases and J by 1 base, 6 bases remained unmatched. The chain's CDR3 is CATRQGVRTDTQYF. As DNA, the CDR3 is TGCGCCACCCGACAGGGGGTTCGCACAGATACGCAGTATTTT.

The V and J genes are TRBV7-2 and TRBJ1-1; weak D call: TRBD1 (6 bases). Looked up from germline, CDR1 is SGHTA and CDR2 is FQGNSA. Trimming removed 2 bases from V and 1 base from J, with 11 bases in between. The CDR3 runs to 15 residues. The CDR3 DNA is TGTGCCAGCAGCTTAATCGCAGGGGCGAACACTGAAGCTTTCTTT. Its translation: CASSLIAGANTEAFF. Looking up the rest from reference TRBV7-2 and TRBJ1-1 gives the full variable domain: GAGVSQSPSNKVTEKGKDVELRCDPISGHTALYWYRQSLGQGLEFLIYFQGNSAPDKSGLPSDRFSAERTGGSVSTLTIQRTQQEDSAVYLCASSLIAGANTEAFFGQGTRLTVV.